Listed here are 28 T cell receptor beta chains from one sample, sequenced in a study of shared clonotypes between healthy human individuals. Assay: immunoSEQ multiplex PCR; the TCRdb copy retains only in-frame clones and omits some. Here the sample spans around 700,000 clones, about 91% being singletons. Terminally differentiated effector memory CD45RA+ cells were excluded from the naive CD8 cells, which were CD45RO-negative and positively selected for CCR7. The sample comprised naive CD8+ T cells sorted from blood. Receptors were obtained from a man aged 25 to 40 in good health.

This chain uses TRBV27 with TRBJ2-3; either TRBD1 or TRBD2 may fit D (5 bases each). The V gene lost 7 bases and the J gene lost 5 bases, with 19 bases spanning the gap. The CDR3 loop spans 15 amino acids. CDR1 and CDR2 from the germline V gene are MNHEY and SMNVEV (reference sequence). CDR3 protein: CASNALWGSQDTQYF. The CDR3 coding sequence is TGTGCCAGCAATGCCCTGTGGGGGTCACAAGATACGCAGTATTTT.

The chain recombines TRBV4-1 with TRBJ2-7; D is possibly TRBD1 (5 bases). Deletions cut 4 bases from V and 4 bases from J, with 14 bases between. There are 14 residues in the CDR3. Germline-derived CDR1 and CDR2 are MGHRA and YSYEKL. The CDR3 DNA follows: TGCGCCAGCAGCCCGCAGGGATCTGGGTACGAGCAGTACTTC. Translating gives CASSPQGSGYEQYF.

The chain is built from TRBV7-8 and TRBJ2-7, with D possibly being TRBD2 (5 bases). The germline V gene has CDR1 SGHVS and CDR2 FQNEAQ. V lost 5 bases and J 3 bases, leaving 14 bases between the germline ends. The length of the CDR3 is 14 residues. CDR3 nucleotide sequence: TGTGCCAGCAGCCTAGAGGGCGGAGACTACGAGCAGTACTTC. Its protein product is CASSLEGGDYEQYF.

This sequence joins TRBV25-1 and TRBJ1-1; D gene unclear. The germline V gene has CDR1 MGHDK and CDR2 SYGVNS. The CDR3 sequence is 14 residues long. Trimming removed 2 bases at V and 7 bases at J, with 14 bases between. The CDR3 DNA reads as TGTGCCAGCAGTGAAGATTACAGAAACGGTGAAGCTTTCTTT. Amino acids: CASSEDYRNGEAFF.

The rearrangement uses TRBV7-9 and TRBJ2-1, with 13 bases fitting TRBD2. J was trimmed by 5 bases and V by 1 base; bases with no gene match: 5. The CDR3 has 17 residues. CDR1 is SEHNR, CDR2 FQNEAQ, per germline (reference sequence). The DNA of the CDR3 is TGTGCCAGCAGCTTAGGGCTGGGACTAGCGGGGCACAATGAGCAGTTCTTC. Translated: CASSLGLGLAGHNEQFF.

The rearrangement joins TRBV7-9 to TRBJ2-7; D is possibly TRBD2 (5 bases). V was pared by 1 base and J by 0 bases, with 10 bases between. The CDR3 length is 15 residues. Looked up from germline, CDR1 is SEHNR and CDR2 is FQNEAQ (reference sequence). In DNA form, the CDR3 reads TGTGCCAGCAGCTTAGAAGAGCGGAGCTCCTACGAGCAGTACTTC. This translates into CASSLEERSSYEQYF.

The V and J genes are TRBV27 and TRBJ2-2; no clear D gene. Trimming took 5 bases from V and 6 from J, leaving 16 bases between them. There are 15 residues in the CDR3. The germline V gene encodes CDR1 MNHEY and CDR2 SMNVEV (reference sequence). In nucleotides, the CDR3 is TGTGCCAGCAGTCCTACGTGGGAAAGGGCCGGGGAGCTGTTTTTT. Residues: CASSPTWERAGELFF.

This clone was recorded once. The J gene is TRBJ2-1, the V gene TRBV29-1, with 10 bases aligning to TRBD2. V trimming: 2 bases; J trimming: 6 bases; junction bases outside the gene matches: 7. The CDR3 length is 15 residues. Germline loops: CDR1 SQVTM, CDR2 ANQGSEA. As DNA, the CDR3 is TGCAGCGTTGAATCGGCTAGCGGGAGAACCAATGAGCAGTTCTTC. This codes for CSVESASGRTNEQFF.

This chain links TRBV4-1 with TRBJ2-7, with D perhaps assigned TRBD1 or TRBD2 (5 bases each). Germline-derived CDR1 and CDR2 are MGHRA and YSYEKL. V lost 1 base and J 3 bases, leaving 16 bases between the germline ends. The CDR3 loop spans 16 amino acids. CDR3 in amino acids: CASSQAPLRDDYEQYF. The CDR3 DNA sequence: TGCGCCAGCAGCCAAGCCCCCCTAAGGGACGACTACGAGCAGTACTTC.

The chain is built from TRBV15 and TRBJ2-7; the D gene is possibly TRBD1 (6 bases). CDR3 length equals 13 residues. V gave up 6 bases and J gave up 2 bases, with 11 bases separating them. Germline V gene data show CDR1 as LNHNV and CDR2 as YYDKDF (reference sequence). The CDR3 is CATRHRDPYEQYF. CDR3 nucleotides: TGTGCCACCAGACACAGGGACCCCTACGAGCAGTACTTC. The variable domain in full, completed from reference TRBV15 and TRBJ2-7, reads DAMVIQNPRYQVTQFGKPVTLSCSQTLNHNVMYWYQQKSSQAPKLLFHYYDKDFNNEADTPDNFQSRRPNTSFCFLDIRSPGLGDTAMYLCATRHRDPYEQYFGPGTRLTVT.

CDR3 residues: CASSEGWATDTQYF. CDR3 bases: TGTGCCAGCAGCGAAGGGTGGGCCACAGATACGCAGTATTTT. The V and J genes are TRBV5-4 and TRBJ2-3; D remains unclear. V was clipped by 4 bases and J by 2 bases, with 11 bases between them. The CDR3 loop spans 14 amino acids. Germline V gives CDR1 SGHNT, CDR2 YYREEE (reference sequence).

The J gene is TRBJ2-7, the V gene TRBV5-4; 11 positions match TRBD2. The CDR3 is 16 residues long. Trimming removed 4 bases from V and 0 bases from J; junction bases left unmatched: 6. The germline gives CDR1 SGHNT, CDR2 YYREEE (reference sequence). The CDR3 DNA is TGTGCCAGCAGCATGGCTAGCGGGAGGTACTCCTACGAGCAGTACTTC. Translated: CASSMASGRYSYEQYF.

The chain combines TRBV7-8 with TRBJ2-7; possibly TRBD2 for D (6 bases). Trimming cost V 10 bases and J 4 bases, with 20 bases left between them. Germline loops: CDR1 SGHVS, CDR2 FQNEAQ. The length of the CDR3 is 14 residues. For the CDR3, the DNA is TGTGCCACCTTCCGGGACTCGGCTGTTTACGAGCAGTACTTC. Translating it yields CATFRDSAVYEQYF. The full variable domain, its missing parts supplied by reference TRBV7-8 and TRBJ2-7, is GAGVSQSPRYKVAKRGQDVALRCDPISGHVSLFWYQQALGQGPEFLTYFQNEAQLDKSGLPSDRFFAERPEGSVSTLKIQRTQQEDSAVYLCATFRDSAVYEQYFGPGTRLTVT.

The J gene is TRBJ1-1, the V gene TRBV7-2; 7 bases fit TRBD1. The germline V gene has CDR1 SGHTA and CDR2 FQGNSA. The V gene end was trimmed by 3 bases and the J gene end by 7 bases; junction bases not matched to a gene: 8. The CDR3 loop spans 14 amino acids. In nucleotides, the CDR3 is TGTGCCAGCAGCTTTTGGGACAGTCGACTTGAAGCTTTCTTT. Residues: CASSFWDSRLEAFF.

This chain joins TRBV4-3 and TRBJ2-3; 9 bases line up with TRBD1. Trimming removed 0 bases from V and 4 bases from J; junction bases left unmatched: 11. Germline assignment: CDR1 LGHNA and CDR2 YSLEER. The CDR3 is 18 amino acids. Written as DNA, the CDR3 is TGCGCCAGCAGCCAAGATTACCCCGGGGACAGGGTGGCAGATACGCAGTATTTT. It yields the protein CASSQDYPGDRVADTQYF.

The V gene is TRBV25-1, the J gene TRBJ2-7; D possibly corresponds to TRBD1 (5 bases). CDR3 size: 14 residues. Trimming left V 3 bases short and J 3 bases short, with 12 bases between. Germline values: CDR1 MGHDK, CDR2 SYGVNS. The CDR3 region is CASSEFGASYEQYF. For the CDR3, the DNA is TGTGCCAGCAGTGAGTTTGGGGCGAGCTACGAGCAGTACTTC.

The chain links TRBV4-1 to TRBJ2-7; TRBD2 matches 11 bases. The V and J ends lost 1 base and 6 bases, in that order; junction bases with no gene match: 8. The CDR3 extends over 16 amino acids. In germline, CDR1 is MGHRA, CDR2 YSYEKL. The CDR3 spells CASSQVLLAGAPEQYF. The CDR3, as DNA: TGCGCCAGCAGCCAAGTACTACTAGCGGGAGCTCCCGAGCAGTACTTC.

The rearrangement links TRBV2 to TRBJ2-1, with a possible D match to TRBD1 (5 bases). Germline-derived CDR1 and CDR2 are SNHLY and FYNNEI. Trimming pared 2 bases from V and 4 bases from J, leaving 18 bases between. This CDR3 comprises 17 residues. CDR3 DNA: TGTGCCAGCAGTGAATCTCTAGGACAAAACCCGTACAATGAGCAGTTCTTC. Translation gives CASSESLGQNPYNEQFF.

The chain employs TRBV27 and TRBJ2-1; the D is unclear. Trimming stripped 2 bases from V and 0 bases from J, with 8 bases between. This CDR3 is 15 amino acids long. In germline, CDR1 is MNHEY, CDR2 SMNVEV (reference sequence). CDR3 protein: CASSLMASSYNEQFF. CDR3 nucleotides: TGTGCCAGCAGTTTAATGGCCAGCTCCTACAATGAGCAGTTCTTC.

This clone was detected only a few times. The genes are TRBV30 and TRBJ2-7; tentatively, D is TRBD2 (6 bases). V was trimmed by 2 bases and J by 3 bases, leaving 11 bases between them. CDR1 is GTSNPN and CDR2 is SVGIG in the germline V gene (reference sequence). CDR3 length equals 13 residues. The CDR3 DNA follows: TGTGCCTGGAGTCACGGGAGTGGCTACGAGCAGTACTTC. It translates to CAWSHGSGYEQYF. The full variable domain, completed using reference TRBV30 and TRBJ2-7, is SQTIHQWPATLVQPVGSPLSLECTVEGTSNPNLYWYRQAAGRGLQLLFYSVGIGQISSEVPQNLSASRPQDRQFILSSKKLLLSDSGFYLCAWSHGSGYEQYFGPGTRLTVT.

The chain employs TRBV6-1 and TRBJ2-7; TRBD1 aligns across 7 bases. The CDR3 is 13 amino acids. CDR1 and CDR2 (germline): MNHNS, SASEGT. V shed 6 bases and J 3 bases; nucleotides not matched to a gene: 5. DNA for the CDR3: TGTGCCAGCAGGTCGACAGGGAGCTACGAGCAGTACTTC. It yields the protein CASRSTGSYEQYF.

V and J are TRBV5-1 and TRBJ2-7; weak D call: TRBD2 (5 bases). Germline CDR1 reads SGHRS; CDR2 reads YFSETQ. Trimming left V 0 bases short and J 2 bases short, with 12 bases between. The CDR3 extends over 15 amino acids. The chain's CDR3 is CASSLGGSGTYEQYF. The CDR3 DNA is TGCGCCAGCAGCTTGGGAGGGTCGGGCACCTACGAGCAGTACTTC.

This clone was picked up many times. The chain recombines TRBV6-6 with TRBJ1-2; D not certain. The CDR3 has 12 residues. The V gene lost 6 bases and the J gene lost 2 bases, with 7 bases spanning the gap. Germline CDR1 MNHNY, CDR2 SVGAGI (reference sequence). The CDR3 sequence is CASRALNYGYTF. DNA for the CDR3: TGTGCCAGCAGGGCACTGAACTATGGCTACACCTTC.

The chain couples TRBV5-1 to TRBJ2-3; 8 nucleotides match TRBD1. Germline CDR1 SGHRS, CDR2 YFSETQ. The junction had 9 bases not matched to a gene; V was cut back by 4 bases and J by 5 bases. The CDR3 extends over 15 amino acids. The CDR3: CASSQFGQGEDTQYF. The DNA of the CDR3 is TGCGCCAGCAGCCAGTTCGGACAGGGTGAAGATACGCAGTATTTT.

The chain employs TRBV14 and TRBJ1-2; no clear D. Trimming took 1 base from V and 1 from J, leaving 10 bases between them. Germline V gene lookup returns CDR1 SGHDN and CDR2 FVKESK. CDR3 length equals 15 residues. CDR3 loop: CASSQVGVHNYGYTF. The CDR3 nucleotides read TGTGCCAGCAGCCAAGTCGGCGTCCATAACTATGGCTACACCTTC.

The chain uses TRBV5-1 and TRBJ2-1; 9 bases line up with TRBD1. The CDR3 is 13 residues long. The junction had 3 bases not matched to a gene; V was cut back by 3 bases and J by 8 bases. Per the germline V gene, CDR1 is SGHRS and CDR2 is YFSETQ. The CDR3 nucleotides are TGCGCCAGCAGCTACGGGACAGGGTATGAGCAGTTCTTC. It specifies CASSYGTGYEQFF.

This clone was recorded a few times. The V and J genes are TRBV30 and TRBJ1-1; perhaps TRBD1 as D (6 bases). The germline CDR1 and CDR2 sequences are GTSNPN and SVGIG (reference sequence). The CDR3 has 16 amino acids. The V and J ends lost 3 bases and 3 bases respectively, with 20 bases between them. The CDR3 region is CAWSPAFWGAYTEAFF. As DNA, the CDR3 is TGTGCCTGGAGCCCCGCGTTTTGGGGGGCTTACACTGAAGCTTTCTTT.

This chain uses TRBV7-9 with TRBJ2-7; TRBD2 matches at 10 bases. The V gene's germline CDR1 is SEHNR and CDR2 FQNEAQ (reference sequence). Germline trimming cut 5 bases from V and 2 bases from J; bases unmatched to any gene: 6. There are 15 residues in the CDR3. CDR3 sequence reads: CASSKPGLATYEQYF. The CDR3 DNA reads TGTGCCAGCAGCAAGCCGGGACTAGCGACCTACGAGCAGTACTTC.